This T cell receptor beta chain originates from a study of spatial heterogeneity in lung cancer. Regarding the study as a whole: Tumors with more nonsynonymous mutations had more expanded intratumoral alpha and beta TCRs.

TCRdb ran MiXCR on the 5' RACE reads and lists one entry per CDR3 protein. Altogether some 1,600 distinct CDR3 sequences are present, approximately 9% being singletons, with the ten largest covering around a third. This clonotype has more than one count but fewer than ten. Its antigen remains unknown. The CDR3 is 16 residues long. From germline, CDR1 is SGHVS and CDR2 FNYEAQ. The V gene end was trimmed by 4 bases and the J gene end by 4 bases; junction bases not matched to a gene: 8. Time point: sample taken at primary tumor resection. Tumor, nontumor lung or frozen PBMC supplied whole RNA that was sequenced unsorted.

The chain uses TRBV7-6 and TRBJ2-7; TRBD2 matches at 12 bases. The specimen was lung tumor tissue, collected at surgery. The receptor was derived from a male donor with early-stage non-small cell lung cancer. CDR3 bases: TGTGCCAGCAGCTCCCGACTAGCGGGGGAGAGGTACGAGCAGTACTTC. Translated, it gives CASSSRLAGERYEQYF.